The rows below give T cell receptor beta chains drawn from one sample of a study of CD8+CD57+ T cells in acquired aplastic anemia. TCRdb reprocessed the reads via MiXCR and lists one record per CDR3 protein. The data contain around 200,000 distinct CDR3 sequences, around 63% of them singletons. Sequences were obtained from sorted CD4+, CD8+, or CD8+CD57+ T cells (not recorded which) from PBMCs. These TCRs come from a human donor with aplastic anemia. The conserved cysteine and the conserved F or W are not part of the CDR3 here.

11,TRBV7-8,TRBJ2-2,ASSLGGTTELF
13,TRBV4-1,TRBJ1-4,ASSRTGDAFEKLF
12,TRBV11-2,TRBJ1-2,ASSLGGTGYGYT
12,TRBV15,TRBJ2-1,ATSSAPGDNEQF
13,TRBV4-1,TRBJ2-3,ASSQSGTGADTQY
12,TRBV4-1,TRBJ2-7,ASSPGTGDYEQY
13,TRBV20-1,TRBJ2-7,SAITRLAGSYEQY
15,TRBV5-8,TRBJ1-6,ASSLATGRVYNSPLH
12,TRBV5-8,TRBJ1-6,ASSLGTGYSPLH
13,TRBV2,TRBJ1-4,ASSKGDRVNEKLF
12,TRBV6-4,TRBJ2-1,ASSGDSSYNEQF
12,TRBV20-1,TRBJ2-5,SARLPQGAETQY
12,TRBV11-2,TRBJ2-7,ASSPGQGGYEQY
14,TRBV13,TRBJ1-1,ASSHGWLTVNTEAF
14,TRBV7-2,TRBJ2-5,ASSTGTRGTGETQY
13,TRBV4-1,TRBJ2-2,ASSQGTGSAGELF
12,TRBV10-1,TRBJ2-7,ASRAPGGPYEQY
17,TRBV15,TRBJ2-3,ATSRDGLVGSESSDTQY
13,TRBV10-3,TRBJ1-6,AISDDRVGDSPLH
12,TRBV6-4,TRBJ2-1,ASSDRGDEDEQF
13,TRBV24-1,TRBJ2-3,ATSDPGLAGDTQY
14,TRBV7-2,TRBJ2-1,ASSLVPGSSYNEQF
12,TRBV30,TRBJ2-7,ALKDRGSSYEQY
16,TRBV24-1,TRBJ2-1,ATSDRLAGVLSYNEQF
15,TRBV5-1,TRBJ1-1,ASSANNPEILNTEAF
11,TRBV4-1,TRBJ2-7,ASSQEGRYEQY
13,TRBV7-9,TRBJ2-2,ASSLKGIGSGELF
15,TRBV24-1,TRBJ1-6,ATSGLRQGASNSPLH
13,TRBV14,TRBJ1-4,ASSQFQATNEKLF
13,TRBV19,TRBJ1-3,ASSLLQGTGNTIY
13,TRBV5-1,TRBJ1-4,ASSLRQQANEKLF
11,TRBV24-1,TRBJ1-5,ATSRTGGQPQH
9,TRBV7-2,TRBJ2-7,ASSDRDYQY
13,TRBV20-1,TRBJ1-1,SARPLGTSRTEAF
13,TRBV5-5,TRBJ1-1,ASSLVQGLNTEAF
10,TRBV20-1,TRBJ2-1,SARTQGDEQF
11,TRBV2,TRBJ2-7,ASLSASSYEQY
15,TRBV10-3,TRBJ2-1,AISEFLGAAAYNEQF
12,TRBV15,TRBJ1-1,ATSRDLGHNEAF
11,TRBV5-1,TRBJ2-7,ASSLGLWSEQY
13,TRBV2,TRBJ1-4,ASSVRDYEGEKLF
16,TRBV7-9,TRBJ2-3,ASSLAASTGLDTDTQY
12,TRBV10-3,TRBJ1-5,ASRLLGRQPAQH
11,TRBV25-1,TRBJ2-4,ASSDDRAFGWY
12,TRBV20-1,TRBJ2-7,SALGPGGSHEQY
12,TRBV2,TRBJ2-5,ASRPYRGEETQY
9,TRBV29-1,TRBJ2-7,SVRTGDEQY
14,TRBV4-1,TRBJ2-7,ASSQSEGAAWYEQY
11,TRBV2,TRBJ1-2,ASSAGTPYGYT
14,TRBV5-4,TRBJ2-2,ASKSIGTGVSGELF
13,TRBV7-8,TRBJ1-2,ASSLRDGSNYGYT
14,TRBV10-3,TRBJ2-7,AISEASPVRKYEQY
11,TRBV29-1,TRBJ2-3,SVNGGYTDTQY
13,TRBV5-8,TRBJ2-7,ASSSGLGNAYEQY
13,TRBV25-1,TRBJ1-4,ASSEPGTGVEKLF
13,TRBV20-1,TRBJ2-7,SARPRDSGRYEQY
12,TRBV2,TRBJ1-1,ASSYRELNTEAF
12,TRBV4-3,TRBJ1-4,ASSPGQIGEKLF
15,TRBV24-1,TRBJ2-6,ATSDPRRATGANVLT
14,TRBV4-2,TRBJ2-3,ASSQEVQGATDTQY